This T cell receptor (beta chain) was sequenced during a study of early T cells in non-severe SARS-CoV-2 infection. TCRdb reanalysed the 5' RACE reads using MiXCR and keeps one entry per CDR3 protein. The data contain 69,000 or so distinct CDR3 sequences, approximately 4.6% of them seen just once; the ten biggest clones take up around 3.4%. This clonotype was recorded a few times. V was clipped by 2 bases and J by 5 bases, with 12 bases between them. This CDR3 region has 14 residues. This clonotype originated in an adult who was a healthcare worker with PCR-confirmed SARS-CoV-2 infection or an uninfected control (not recorded which). The donor label of this sample is uncertain. The chain is built from TRBV12-3 or TRBV12-4 and TRBJ1-1; D gene ambiguous. This sample comprised whole blood, obtained at baseline. The CDR3 is CASSLPGMATEAFF. The CDR3 nucleotides read TGTGCCAGCAGTTTACCCGGGATGGCAACTGAAGCTTTCTTT.